This T cell receptor beta chain was obtained from a study of blood T cell repertoires in COVID-19. Between the trimmed V and J ends, which lost 6 bases and 9 bases, there was a span of 18 bases. Germline CDR1 MNHEY, CDR2 SVGAGI. CDR3 size: 15 residues. Clones were sequenced by immunoSEQ multiplex PCR, and TCRdb holds only the in-frame ones, with some missing. The sample yields roughly 200,000 clones, approximately 86% seen once. The receptor was isolated from a man aged 55 to 69 with acute or convalescent COVID-19. Material: peripheral blood. The rearrangement links TRBV6-5 to TRBJ1-6; perhaps TRBD1 as D (6 bases). CDR3 DNA sequence: TGTGCCAGCAGCCGACAGGTAAACCCAATTTCACCCCTCCACTTT. Protein sequence: CASSRQVNPISPLHF.